This T cell receptor (beta chain) was sequenced during a study of cytomegalovirus exposure and HLA in healthy donors. CDR3 length equals 15 residues. Unmatched junction bases numbered 6, after V lost 3 bases and J lost 4 bases. The germline V gene encodes CDR1 SNHLY and CDR2 FYNNEI. PCR used 60 Vbeta primers and 13 Jbeta primers. The repertoire was sequenced with immunoSEQ multiplex PCR; TCRdb's copy has only in-frame clones and lacks some. The table lists around 150,000 clones, approximately 60% of them singletons. The source material was PBMCs. The source is a woman aged 60-70 years in good health and CMV-seropositive. The chain joins TRBV2 to TRBJ2-7; 10 nucleotides match TRBD1. The CDR3 spells CASSDGDRGGYEQYF. CDR3 DNA: TGTGCCAGCAGTGACGGGGACAGGGGTGGGTACGAGCAGTACTTC.